The present TCR beta chain was sequenced within a study of blood T cell repertoires in COVID-19. About the study: COVID-19 samples, acute and convalescent, were from the United States, Italy and Spain. The cDNA or gDNA used as material had been derived from T cells, B-cell-depleted T cells, or PBMCs.

CDR3 length: 16 residues. Germline V gives CDR1 LGHNA, CDR2 YSLEER. Trimming took 0 bases from V and 5 from J, leaving 11 bases between them. Original data processing: Amplification with reference gene primers provided the estimates of nucleated cell counts. This table comes from immunoSEQ multiplex PCR, and its TCRdb copy is limited to in-frame clones, with some not included. That table is the source of V, J and clone size, and D and trimming were worked out from the DNA. Among 90,000 to 100,000 clones listed, roughly 87% were seen once. V gene TRBV4-3 combines with J gene TRBJ1-6; perhaps TRBD1 as D (5 bases). The sequencing input was peripheral blood. The TCR sequence derives from an older man with acute or convalescent COVID-19. In DNA, the CDR3 is TGCGCCAGCAGCCAAGATGGGTGGGGGGATAATTCACCCCTCCACTTT. Its protein is CASSQDGWGDNSPLHF.